A single sample is the source of the 32 T cell receptor beta chains below, sequenced in a study of OX40 agonist ivuxolimab in advanced cancers. Generated by immunoSEQ multiplex PCR, the TCRdb table keeps only in-frame clones and is missing some. In the table there are about 28,000 clones, around four fifths of which are singletons. Material: CD4+ or CD8+ T cells sorted from blood, obtained in a trial of the OX40 agonist ivuxolimab. The receptors shown here come from an adult with an advanced solid tumor such as melanoma, head and neck, liver or kidney cancer.

The chain combines TRBV13 with TRBJ2-5; a weak D match, TRBD1 (6 bases). CDR3 length equals 14 residues. Germline V gene data show CDR1 as PRHDT and CDR2 as FYEKMQ (reference sequence). V lost 3 bases and J lost 4, with 12 bases in between. The CDR3 protein is CASSFRTEGETQYF. As DNA, the CDR3 is TGTGCCAGCAGCTTCCGGACAGAGGGAGAGACCCAGTACTTC.

The chain uses TRBV6-5 and TRBJ1-5, with TRBD1 as a possible D gene (5 bases). Trimming shortened V by 4 bases and J by 7 bases, and 11 bases separated the two germline ends. The CDR3 runs 13 residues. The germline CDR1 and CDR2 sequences are MNHEY and SVGAGI. DNA for the CDR3: TGTGCCAGCAGTTTGGCAGGGCGACAGCCCCAGCATTTT. Translated: CASSLAGRQPQHF.

The CDR3 protein is CASSIVNSGTYEQYF. In nucleotides, the CDR3 is TGTGCCAGTAGTATAGTAAATAGCGGGACTTACGAGCAGTACTTC. The J gene is TRBJ2-7, the V gene TRBV19, with 8 bases matching TRBD2. The germline gives CDR1 LNHDA, CDR2 SQIVND (reference sequence). The CDR3 has 15 residues. Losses at the gene ends were 1 base for V and 4 bases for J; bases not matched to a gene: 6.

This clone was seen a few times. The chain couples TRBV19 to TRBJ1-1; D is unresolved. The V end was cut by 0 bases, the J end by 0 bases, with 14 bases between. The CDR3 spans 17 residues. Germline CDR1 LNHDA, CDR2 SQIVND (reference sequence). CDR3 protein: CASSIDLEVGMNTEAFF. Here the CDR3 DNA reads TGTGCCAGTAGTATAGATCTTGAGGTGGGGATGAACACTGAAGCTTTCTTT.

V usage is TRBV2 and J usage is TRBJ2-7, with 14 bases aligning to TRBD2. The V segment lost 0 bases and the J segment 3 bases; nucleotides outside the gene matches: 10. CDR3 length: 19 residues. Looked up from germline, CDR1 is SNHLY and CDR2 is FYNNEI. The CDR3 DNA reads as TGTGCCAGCAGTGAAGCGCCGGGGACTAGCGGGGGTCGCCTCTACGAGCAGTACTTC. The encoded protein is CASSEAPGTSGGRLYEQYF.

This CDR3 is CASSLDGIQGWGPPDTQYF. The CDR3 nucleotides read TGTGCCAGCAGCTTGGATGGCATACAGGGATGGGGGCCTCCAGATACGCAGTATTTT. This chain connects TRBV5-4 to TRBJ2-3; D possibly corresponds to TRBD1 (6 bases). The V gene lost 0 bases and the J gene lost 4 bases, with 24 bases spanning the gap. This CDR3 is 19 amino acids long. CDR1 is SGHNT and CDR2 is YYREEE in the germline V gene (reference sequence).

The chain combines TRBV9 with TRBJ2-5, with 8 bases identical to TRBD1. J was trimmed by 3 bases and V by 0 bases; bases with no gene match: 7. The CDR3 consists of 16 residues. Germline V gives CDR1 SGDLS, CDR2 YYNGEE. The CDR3 DNA is TGTGCCAGCAGCGTAGGTTTTGGACAGGGTAAAGAGACCCAGTACTTC. This codes for CASSVGFGQGKETQYF.

This clone has more than one count but fewer than ten. The rearrangement uses TRBV7-3 and TRBJ2-1; 8 bases are a match to TRBD2. V shed 1 base, J shed 9 bases, and the junction held 8 bases outside the gene matches. This CDR3 spans 15 amino acids. The germline V gene encodes CDR1 SGHTA and CDR2 FQGTGA. The CDR3 loop reads CASSLSGGGQAEQFF. Here the CDR3 DNA reads TGTGCCAGCAGCTTAAGTGGCGGGGGGCAGGCTGAGCAGTTCTTC.

The V gene is TRBV27, the J gene TRBJ1-1; D possibly corresponds to TRBD1 (6 bases). Trimming removed 4 bases at V and 4 bases at J, with 16 bases between. Germline assignment: CDR1 MNHEY and CDR2 SMNVEV (reference sequence). CDR3 length: 15 residues. The chain's CDR3 is CASSYVWGAATEAFF. In DNA form, the CDR3 reads TGTGCCAGCAGTTATGTATGGGGGGCAGCCACTGAAGCTTTCTTT.

The chain has TRBV6-5 and TRBJ1-4; unclear D gene. The V and J ends lost 6 bases and 4 bases respectively, with 12 bases between them. The germline V gene has CDR1 MNHEY and CDR2 SVGAGI. The CDR3 totals 14 residues. Here the CDR3 DNA reads TGTGCCAGCAGCCGGAACAGCAATAATGAAAAACTGTTTTTT. It is translated as CASSRNSNNEKLFF.

This chain joins TRBV6-5 and TRBJ1-3, with TRBD1 as a possible D gene (6 bases). Trimming took off 6 bases at V and 0 bases at J, with 12 bases between the two ends. Germline loops: CDR1 MNHEY, CDR2 SVGAGI. The CDR3 extends over 15 amino acids. CDR3 DNA sequence: TGTGCCAGCAGGGCAGGGGCGAACTCTGGAAACACCATATATTTT. The encoded protein is CASRAGANSGNTIYF.

The chain links TRBV7-9 to TRBJ1-1, with D perhaps TRBD1 (5 bases). V was pared by 4 bases and J by 1 base, with 10 bases between. The CDR3 contains 14 residues. CDR1 is SEHNR, CDR2 FQNEAQ, per germline (reference sequence). The CDR3 DNA sequence: TGTGCCAGCAGCTCGGGACCGACGAACACTGAAGCTTTCTTT. It is translated as CASSSGPTNTEAFF.

The chain links TRBV21-1 to TRBJ1-6; the D call TRBD1 from the table was never checked on the DNA. TRBV21-1 is assigned pseudogene status. The CDR3 runs to 14 residues. CDR3 region: CAAGKPSYNSPLHF. As DNA, the CDR3 is TGTGCCGCAGGGAAACCCTCCTATAATTCACCCCTCCACTTT.

The chain joins TRBV5-4 to TRBJ1-2; 7 nucleotides match TRBD1. The length of the CDR3 is 16 residues. Germline CDR1 SGHNT, CDR2 YYREEE (reference sequence). The ends lost 4 bases at V and 3 bases at J; junction bases unmatched: 12. Here the CDR3 reads CASSPHRTGLYYGYTF. As DNA, the CDR3 is TGTGCCAGCAGCCCTCACCGGACAGGCTTGTACTATGGCTACACCTTC.

The rearrangement uses TRBV25-1 and TRBJ1-2; TRBD1 aligns across 8 bases. In germline, CDR1 is MGHDK, CDR2 SYGVNS. With V trimmed by 8 bases and J by 4 bases, 12 bases remained unmatched. This CDR3 region has 15 residues. The CDR3 DNA follows: TGTGCCAGCGGTAACTCCCCCGGACAGGGCTATGGCTACACCTTC. This codes for CASGNSPGQGYGYTF.

This clone turned up a few times. V usage is TRBV7-2 and J usage is TRBJ2-7; no clear D. The germline V and J ends were trimmed by 1 base and 5 bases, with 9 bases remaining between them. Germline CDR1 reads SGHTA; CDR2 reads FQGNSA. This CDR3 comprises 13 residues. The chain's CDR3 is CASSLVDDNEQYF. The CDR3 DNA reads as TGTGCCAGCAGCTTAGTGGATGACAACGAGCAGTACTTC.

J is TRBJ2-7 and V is TRBV7-2, with 8 positions matching TRBD1. The germline V gene encodes CDR1 SGHTA and CDR2 FQGNSA. The CDR3 consists of 15 residues. Trimming at V came to 5 bases and at J to 3 bases, leaving 9 bases not matched to a gene. Written as DNA, the CDR3 is TGTGCCAGCAGCCCGGGTCGGACAGGGAGCTACGAGCAGTACTTC. Protein product: CASSPGRTGSYEQYF.

The V gene is TRBV19, the J gene TRBJ1-1; D not resolved. Germline V gene lookup returns CDR1 LNHDA and CDR2 SQIVND (reference sequence). V was trimmed by 2 bases and J by 1 base, leaving 5 bases between them. There are 13 residues in the CDR3. The CDR3 loop is CASSISPNTEAFF. The DNA for the CDR3 is TGTGCCAGTAGTATATCCCCGAACACTGAAGCTTTCTTT.

J is TRBJ2-7 and V is TRBV2, with D maybe TRBD1 (6 bases). Trimming pared 2 bases from V and 2 bases from J, leaving 10 bases between. This CDR3 contains 14 residues. The germline V gene encodes CDR1 SNHLY and CDR2 FYNNEI. CDR3 sequence (DNA): TGTGCCAGCAGTGAAATGGGGGCTACCTACGAGCAGTACTTC. Translating it yields CASSEMGATYEQYF. The full variable domain, with the rest looked up from reference TRBV2 and TRBJ2-7, is EPEVTQTPSHQVTQMGQEVILRCVPISNHLYFYWYRQILGQKVEFLVSFYNNEISEKSEIFDDQFSVERPDGSNFTLKIRSTKLEDSAMYFCASSEMGATYEQYFGPGTRLTVT.

The chain is built from TRBV4-1 and TRBJ2-2; possibly TRBD2 for D (6 bases). The V and J ends lost 8 bases and 6 bases respectively, with 19 bases between them. Germline CDR1 and CDR2: MGHRA and YSYEKL. CDR3 size: 15 residues. The CDR3 region has the DNA TGCGCCAGCCTCGAGGCCCCAGCGGGCGCCGGGGAGCTGTTTTTT. Protein: CASLEAPAGAGELFF.

The chain combines TRBV7-9 with TRBJ2-3, with 9 bases aligning to TRBD1. This CDR3 comprises 15 residues. The V gene end was trimmed by 4 bases and the J gene end by 5 bases; junction bases not matched to a gene: 7. CDR1 is SEHNR and CDR2 is FQNEAQ in the germline V gene (reference sequence). CDR3 coding DNA: TGTGCCAGCAGCTCCCTGACAGGGGGAATAGATACGCAGTATTTT. Residues: CASSSLTGGIDTQYF.

J is TRBJ2-5 and V is TRBV7-2; TRBD2 matches 11 bases. Unmatched junction bases numbered 0, after V lost 1 base and J lost 2 bases. Germline CDR1 is SGHTA and CDR2 is FQGNSA. The CDR3 extends over 15 amino acids. CDR3 bases: TGTGCCAGCAGCTTAGTAGCGGGGGGGCAAGAGACCCAGTACTTC. As protein: CASSLVAGGQETQYF.

This chain joins TRBV7-6 and TRBJ2-3; TRBD1 might be the D (5 bases). The CDR3 covers 15 residues. CDR1 is SGHVS and CDR2 is FNYEAQ in the germline V gene. Between the trimmed V and J ends, which lost 4 bases and 4 bases, there was a span of 15 bases. In nucleotides, the CDR3 is TGTGCCAGCAGCTCGACCTGGGTGGGGCCAGATACGCAGTATTTT. Amino acids: CASSSTWVGPDTQYF.

The chain recombines TRBV5-6 with TRBJ1-2; TRBD1 agrees at 10 bases. Losses at the gene ends were 0 bases for V and 5 bases for J; bases not matched to a gene: 7. The CDR3 length is 16 residues. CDR1 SGHDT and CDR2 YYEEEE come from the germline V gene. CDR3 amino acids: CASSLGQGAIRYGYTF. The CDR3 DNA sequence: TGTGCCAGCAGCTTGGGACAGGGGGCGATTCGATATGGCTACACCTTC.

The chain uses TRBV4-3 and TRBJ2-1; TRBD1 might be the D (5 bases). The CDR3 extends over 14 amino acids. Germline CDR1 and CDR2: LGHNA and YSLEER. V lost 5 bases and J lost 7, with 15 bases in between. CDR3: CASSNSGMGNEQFF. CDR3 bases: TGCGCCAGCAGCAACTCAGGGATGGGTAATGAGCAGTTCTTC.

This rearrangement joins TRBV7-3 to TRBJ2-7, with D perhaps TRBD2 (6 bases). The CDR3 runs 15 residues. CDR1 is SGHTA and CDR2 is FQGTGA in the germline V gene. V lost 4 bases, J lost 4 bases, and 17 bases lay in between. CDR3 loop: CASSSGAGVEYEQYF. For the CDR3, the DNA is TGTGCCAGCAGCTCGGGAGCTGGGGTGGAGTACGAGCAGTACTTC.

The chain recombines TRBV7-2 with TRBJ2-7; D remains ambiguous. Per the germline V gene, CDR1 is SGHTA and CDR2 is FQGNSA. The germline V and J ends were trimmed by 1 base and 3 bases, with 4 bases remaining between them. This CDR3 contains 12 residues. CDR3 sequence: CASSLDLYEQYF. Here the CDR3 DNA reads TGTGCCAGCAGCTTAGATCTCTACGAGCAGTACTTC.

The chain is built from TRBV27 and TRBJ1-5, with D possibly TRBD1 on 5 matching bases. Germline values: CDR1 MNHEY, CDR2 SMNVEV (reference sequence). Trimming removed 4 bases at V and 4 bases at J, with 14 bases between. The CDR3 has 15 amino acids. The CDR3 DNA follows: TGTGCCAGCAGTTCCATCGACAGAGGAAATCAGCCCCAGCATTTT. Its translation: CASSSIDRGNQPQHF.

V gene TRBV19 combines with J gene TRBJ1-1, with a possible D match to TRBD1 (5 bases). V gave up 7 bases and J gave up 0 bases, with 15 bases separating them. The V gene's germline CDR1 is LNHDA and CDR2 SQIVND (reference sequence). The CDR3 loop spans 15 amino acids. CDR3 protein: CASTRDGTLNTEAFF. As DNA, the CDR3 is TGTGCCAGTACCAGGGACGGGACTTTGAACACTGAAGCTTTCTTT.

The chain joins TRBV27 to TRBJ2-7, with no clear D. The CDR3 covers 13 residues. The germline gives CDR1 MNHEY, CDR2 SMNVEV (reference sequence). The V end was cut by 6 bases, the J end by 2 bases, with 11 bases between. CDR3 sequence reads: CASSPRVAYEQYF. CDR3 bases: TGTGCCAGCAGCCCACGGGTCGCCTACGAGCAGTACTTC.

This sequence joins TRBV4-3 and TRBJ2-1; D is ambiguous. V lost 0 bases to trimming and J lost 8 bases, with 17 bases between them. The CDR3 spans 16 residues. From germline, CDR1 is LGHNA and CDR2 YSLEER. CDR3 sequence reads: CASSQDPSPLNYEQFF. The CDR3 DNA is TGCGCCAGCAGCCAAGATCCGAGTCCGCTAAACTATGAGCAGTTCTTC.

The chain is built from TRBV7-6 and TRBJ2-5, with 9 bases fitting TRBD2. V was pared by 1 base and J by 4 bases, with 7 bases of the junction left unmatched. This CDR3 contains 16 residues. Germline lookup yields CDR1 SGHVS and CDR2 FNYEAQ. The CDR3 here is CASSLVAGGFGETQYF. CDR3 DNA sequence: TGTGCCAGCAGCTTAGTGGCGGGGGGGTTCGGAGAGACCCAGTACTTC.